The present T cell receptor beta chain was sequenced within a study of shared clonotypes between healthy human individuals. Overall study: Each donor's CD4 naive and CD4 memory cells filled three plates apiece, CD8 naive two, and CD8 memory one. Findings of the study overall: The expectation was that sequencing depth would affect clonotype sharing among donors.

This clone has just one count. Antigen: not known. Assay: immunoSEQ multiplex PCR; the TCRdb copy retains only in-frame clones and omits some. Of about 1.1 million clones detected, 78% appear once; the ten largest clones hold roughly 0.62%. Germline lookup yields CDR1 SGHVS and CDR2 FQNEAQ. The CDR3 has 13 amino acids. Trimming removed 4 bases at V and 1 base at J, with 8 bases between. J is TRBJ2-7 and V is TRBV7-8; weak D call: TRBD1 (6 bases). Sequenced input: memory CD4+ T cells from PBMCs. Subset in this sample: CD45RA-negative fraction. The receptor was derived from a man between 18 and 35 years old in good health. Some clones in this sample may be carry-over from other donors' samples. The CDR3 DNA sequence: TGTGCCAGCAGCTGGGACATGTCCTACGAGCAGTACTTC. Its protein product is CASSWDMSYEQYF. The full variable domain, its missing parts supplied by reference TRBV7-8 and TRBJ2-7, is GAGVSQSPRYKVAKRGQDVALRCDPISGHVSLFWYQQALGQGPEFLTYFQNEAQLDKSGLPSDRFFAERPEGSVSTLKIQRTQQEDSAVYLCASSWDMSYEQYFGPGTRLTVT.